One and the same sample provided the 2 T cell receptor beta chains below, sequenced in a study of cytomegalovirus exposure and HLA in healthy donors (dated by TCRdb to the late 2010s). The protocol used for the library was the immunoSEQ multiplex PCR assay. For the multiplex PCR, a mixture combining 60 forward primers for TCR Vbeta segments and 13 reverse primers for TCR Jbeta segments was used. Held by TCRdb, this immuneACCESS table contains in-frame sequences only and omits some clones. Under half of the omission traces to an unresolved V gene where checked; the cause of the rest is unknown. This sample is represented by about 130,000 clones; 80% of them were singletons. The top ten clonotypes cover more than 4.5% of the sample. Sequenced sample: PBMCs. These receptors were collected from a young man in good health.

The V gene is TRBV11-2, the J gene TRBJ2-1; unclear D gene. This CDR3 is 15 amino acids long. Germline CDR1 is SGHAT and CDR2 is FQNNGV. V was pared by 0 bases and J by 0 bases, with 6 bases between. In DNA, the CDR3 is TGTGCCAGCAGCTTAGAACCTAGCTCCTACAATGAGCAGTTCTTC. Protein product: CASSLEPSSYNEQFF.

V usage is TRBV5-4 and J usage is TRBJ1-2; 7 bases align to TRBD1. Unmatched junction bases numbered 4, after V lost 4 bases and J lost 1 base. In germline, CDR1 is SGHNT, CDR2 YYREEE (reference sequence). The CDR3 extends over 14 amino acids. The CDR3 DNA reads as TGTGCCAGCAGCGTCGGACAGGATAACTATGGCTACACCTTC. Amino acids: CASSVGQDNYGYTF.